These T cell receptor beta chains were read from a single sample in a study of cytomegalovirus exposure and HLA in healthy donors. The data were produced by immunoSEQ multiplex PCR, yet TCRdb's version contains in-frame clones alone and is incomplete. Of around 130,000 clones listed, less than 85% were seen once; the top ten hold approximately 1.8%. The specimen sequenced was PBMCs. All receptors derive from a man between 35 and 55 years old in good health and CMV-seronegative. CDR3s include the opening cysteine and the closing phenylalanine or tryptophan. A D gene is named only where the DNA matches it firmly. The size of a clone is reported for some rows only, either as once, few or many, or as a class for expanded clones.

.	TRBV2	TRBD1	TRBJ1-5	CASSTDRVEPQHF	TGTGCCAGCAGTACCGACAGGGTGGAGCCCCAGCATTTT
.	TRBV28	TRBD1	TRBJ2-5	CASRPGTVQETQYF	TGTGCCAGCAGGCCCGGGACAGTCCAAGAGACCCAGTACTTC
.	TRBV15	.	TRBJ1-5	CATSSPGSHSNQPQHF	TGTGCCACCAGCAGCCCCGGTAGCCATAGCAATCAGCCCCAGCATTTT
.	TRBV28	.	TRBJ2-7	CASRGGYEQYF	TGTGCCAGCAGAGGGGGCTACGAGCAGTACTTC
.	TRBV19	.	TRBJ2-7	CASSISTTYEQYF	TGTGCCAGTAGTATAAGTACAACCTACGAGCAGTACTTC
.	TRBV28	.	TRBJ1-1	CASSLASTEAFF	TGTGCCAGCAGTTTAGCCAGCACTGAAGCTTTCTTT
.	TRBV21-1	.	TRBJ2-7	CARGRKSYEQYF	TGTGCCAGGGGCAGGAAGTCCTACGAGCAGTACTTC
.	TRBV4-2	.	TRBJ1-2	CASSQDPGAIRGYTF	TGTGCCAGCAGCCAAGATCCAGGGGCAATTAGGGGCTACACCTTC
.	TRBV15	.	TRBJ2-3	CATSGGGQVTDTQYF	TGTGCCACCAGCGGGGGGGGGCAAGTGACAGATACGCAGTATTTT
once	TRBV7-9	TRBD2	TRBJ2-3	CASSLAWGGLAGPDTQYF	TGTGCCAGCAGCTTAGCATGGGGTGGACTAGCGGGCCCAGATACGCAGTATTTT
.	TRBV27	.	TRBJ1-1	CASSFVGGETEAFF	TGTGCCAGCAGTTTCGTCGGTGGGGAGACTGAAGCTTTCTTT
few	TRBV29-1	.	TRBJ2-7	CSALPGPSQAEQYF	TGCAGCGCCCTTCCCGGGCCTTCACAGGCCGAGCAGTACTTC
few	TRBV5-1	.	TRBJ1-4	CASSEQGPDEKLFF	TGCGCCAGCAGCGAGCAGGGGCCGGATGAAAAACTGTTTTTT
.	TRBV7-2	.	TRBJ2-3	CASSFQGSGTDTQYF	TGTGCCAGCAGCTTCCAGGGTTCGGGCACAGATACGCAGTATTTT
.	TRBV5-1	.	TRBJ1-2	CASSPSPLNYGYTF	TGCGCCAGCAGCCCGAGCCCACTCAACTATGGCTACACCTTC
.	TRBV27	TRBD2	TRBJ2-7	CASTARTSGSYEQYF	TGTGCCAGCACCGCCCGGACTAGCGGATCCTACGAGCAGTACTTC
few	TRBV6-5	.	TRBJ2-1	CASSYKAGFNEQFF	TGTGCCAGCAGTTACAAGGCGGGGTTCAATGAGCAGTTCTTC
.	TRBV4-1	TRBD1	TRBJ2-5	CASSQLPTGVSTGQETQYF	TGCGCCAGCAGCCAATTACCAACAGGGGTCTCCACAGGTCAAGAGACCCAGTACTTC
.	TRBV7-9	TRBD1	TRBJ1-2	CSSSELDRGKANYGYTF	TGTTCCAGCAGCGAACTCGACAGGGGCAAAGCTAACTATGGCTACACCTTC
.	TRBV7-6	.	TRBJ2-5	CASSDNTGVETQYF	TGTGCCAGCAGCGATAATACGGGAGTTGAGACCCAGTACTTC
.	TRBV7-7	.	TRBJ2-5	CASSLAGSQETQYF	TGTGCCAGCAGCTTAGCAGGGAGCCAAGAGACCCAGTACTTC
.	TRBV30	.	TRBJ2-5	CAWSVRGETQYF	TGTGCCTGGAGTGTCCGGGGAGAGACCCAGTACTTC
.	TRBV21-1	.	TRBJ2-5	CASGLRDYQETQYF	TGTGCCAGCGGGCTCCGGGACTATCAAGAGACCCAGTACTTC
.	TRBV10-2	.	TRBJ1-4	CASTREGRTNEKLFF	TGCGCCAGCACCAGGGAGGGGAGGACTAATGAAAAACTGTTTTTT
.	TRBV28	TRBD1	TRBJ2-7	CASSLQGLGEQYF	TGTGCCAGCAGCCTACAGGGGTTGGGCGAGCAGTACTTC
.	TRBV6-6	TRBD1	TRBJ1-1	CASNGQGPEAFF	TGTGCCAGCAACGGACAGGGCCCTGAAGCTTTCTTT
once	TRBV4-2	TRBD2	TRBJ2-3	CASSQDLRGGEDTQYF	TGTGCCAGCAGCCAAGATCTCCGGGGGGGAGAAGATACGCAGTATTTT
.	TRBV19	TRBD1	TRBJ2-7	CASSIGTGLGEQYF	TGTGCCAGTAGTATCGGGACAGGGCTAGGCGAGCAGTACTTC
.	TRBV7-8	TRBD2	TRBJ2-1	CASTPSGGSSVGEQFF	TGTGCCAGCACCCCCTCGGGCGGGAGTTCTGTTGGGGAGCAGTTCTTC
.	TRBV23-1	.	TRBJ1-2	CASSQSPRITYGYTF	TGCGCCAGCAGTCAATCCCCCAGGATCACCTATGGCTACACCTTC
.	TRBV5-1	TRBD2	TRBJ2-1	CASSLVGLAGGHDEFF	TGCGCCAGCAGCTTGGTGGGACTAGCGGGAGGCCACGACGAGTTCTTC
.	TRBV29-1	TRBD2	TRBJ2-5	CSARGGDQETQYF	TGCAGCGCTCGGGGAGGGGACCAAGAGACCCAGTACTTC
few	TRBV9	.	TRBJ2-5	CASSGGQPQETQYF	TGTGCCAGCAGCGGAGGACAGCCACAAGAGACCCAGTACTTC
.	TRBV5-1	TRBD2	TRBJ2-2	CASSGSGGTNTGELFF	TGCGCCAGCAGCGGTAGCGGGGGGACGAACACCGGGGAGCTGTTTTTT
.	TRBV5-1	TRBD2	TRBJ2-1	CASSLSDGGAREQFF	TGCGCCAGCAGCTTGTCCGACGGGGGGGCCCGCGAGCAGTTCTTC
.	TRBV28	.	TRBJ1-2	CASNRGGVYGYTF	TGTGCCAGCAACCGGGGGGGAGTCTATGGCTACACCTTC
once	TRBV18	TRBD1	TRBJ1-4	CASSLRADREGGKLFF	TGTGCCAGCTCATTACGAGCAGACAGGGAAGGAGGAAAACTGTTTTTT
.	TRBV6-5	TRBD1	TRBJ2-5	CASSSRGRRGETQYF	TGTGCCAGCAGTTCCAGGGGGCGGAGGGGGGAGACCCAGTACTTC
.	TRBV28	.	TRBJ2-4	CASSFRLGEVLAKNIQYF	TGTGCCAGCAGTTTCCGACTGGGGGAGGTTCTAGCCAAAAACATTCAGTACTTC
.	TRBV25-1	TRBD1	TRBJ1-1	CASGAINQGGNTEAFF	TGTGCCAGCGGAGCTATAAACCAGGGGGGGAACACTGAAGCTTTCTTT
.	TRBV7-9	.	TRBJ2-5	CASSLVTGVETQYF	TGTGCCAGCAGCTTAGTAACGGGGGTGGAGACCCAGTACTTC
.	TRBV7-9	TRBD1	TRBJ2-7	CASTQGGQGVISYEQYF	TGTGCCAGCACCCAAGGGGGACAGGGGGTTATTTCCTACGAGCAGTACTTC
.	TRBV11-3	TRBD2	TRBJ2-7	CASSLAAGDVEQYF	TGTGCCAGCAGCTTAGCAGCGGGAGATGTCGAGCAGTACTTC
.	TRBV7-6	.	TRBJ2-7	CASSLNGAYEQYF	TGTGCCAGCAGCTTAAATGGGGCTTACGAGCAGTACTTC
.	TRBV9	TRBD2	TRBJ2-5	CASSDSSGQETQYF	TGTGCCAGCAGCGACTCTAGCGGCCAAGAGACCCAGTACTTC
few	TRBV19	TRBD1	TRBJ2-5	CASSSGGLETQYF	TGTGCCAGTAGCTCAGGGGGCCTAGAGACCCAGTACTTC
once	TRBV30	.	TRBJ1-1	CAWSTTGTTEAFF	TGTGCCTGGAGTACCACAGGGACCACTGAAGCTTTCTTT
.	TRBV9	.	TRBJ1-2	CASSVVGSWGGYGYTF	TGTGCCAGCAGCGTAGTCGGGAGCTGGGGGGGCTATGGCTACACCTTC
.	TRBV7-2	.	TRBJ2-5	CASSLALRETQYF	TGTGCCAGCAGCTTAGCTCTTAGAGAGACCCAGTACTTC
.	TRBV9	.	TRBJ2-7	CVSSVDKGAERYEQYF	TGTGTCAGCAGCGTAGATAAGGGAGCGGAACGCTACGAGCAGTACTTC
few	TRBV9	TRBD2	TRBJ2-5	CASSVAGGEETQYF	TGTGCCAGCAGCGTCGCGGGGGGGGAAGAGACCCAGTACTTC
.	TRBV14	TRBD1	TRBJ1-1	CASSQGQGITEAFF	TGTGCCAGCAGCCAAGGACAGGGTATTACTGAAGCTTTCTTT
.	TRBV7-9	.	TRBJ2-1	CASSPTVFPNEQFF	TGTGCCAGCAGCCCCACGGTCTTTCCCAATGAGCAGTTCTTC
.	TRBV5-1	TRBD1	TRBJ2-3	CASSFDRGARDTQYF	TGCGCCAGCAGCTTTGACAGGGGAGCCAGGGATACGCAGTATTTT
.	TRBV4-1	TRBD1	TRBJ1-5	CASSQGQGGPQPQHF	TGCGCCAGCAGCCAAGGACAGGGGGGCCCTCAGCCCCAGCATTTT
once	TRBV7-9	.	TRBJ2-7	CASSPRGSYEQYF	TGTGCCAGCAGCCCAAGGGGGAGCTACGAGCAGTACTTC
.	TRBV27	TRBD1	TRBJ2-2	CASRGTVPTGELFF	TGTGCCAGCAGGGGGACAGTGCCCACCGGGGAGCTGTTTTTT
.	TRBV5-6	.	TRBJ1-5	CASSLASGDSNQPQHF	TGTGCCAGCAGCTTGGCGTCAGGGGATAGCAATCAGCCCCAGCATTTT
once	TRBV28	.	TRBJ2-7	CASSLPTLGGGYYEQYF	TGTGCCAGCAGTCTTCCCACTCTGGGCGGAGGTTACTACGAGCAGTACTTC